The next 23 T cell receptor beta chains were all read from a single sample in a study of T cell repertoires in cytomegalovirus infection. TCRdb passed the reads through MiXCR, listing each CDR3 protein once. This sample carries some 170,000 distinct CDR3 sequences, about 18% of them seen once, and the ten largest clones take roughly 24%. Sequenced: CD8+ T cells from PBMCs. The receptors stem from a human donor in good health (CMV status not recorded). Some clones in this sample may be carry-over from other donors' samples.

This clonotype turned up a few times. The rearrangement links TRBV7-2 to TRBJ2-7; TRBD1 agrees at 7 bases. This CDR3 has 15 residues. Germline CDR1 is SGHTA and CDR2 is FQGNSA. Trimming at V came to 0 bases and at J to 4 bases, leaving 6 bases not matched to a gene. The CDR3 sequence: CASSLAGTVLYEQYF. The CDR3 DNA reads TGTGCCAGCAGCTTAGCTGGGACAGTCCTTTACGAGCAGTACTTC.

The gene calls are TRBV14 and TRBJ2-7; 7 bases match TRBD2. In germline, CDR1 is SGHDN, CDR2 FVKESK. The CDR3 totals 16 residues. J lost 3 bases, V lost 1 base, and 9 bases had no gene match. Here the CDR3 DNA reads TGTGCCAGCAGCCAAGGGTGGCTAGCGGATCACTACGAGCAGTACTTC. Translating gives CASSQGWLADHYEQYF.

This clonotype showed up just a few times. The chain's CDR3 is CASSYGTPNSNQPQHF. In DNA, the CDR3 is TGTGCCAGCAGCTACGGGACACCTAATAGCAATCAGCCCCAGCATTTT. The chain is built from TRBV5-6 and TRBJ1-5, with D perhaps matching TRBD1 (6 bases). This CDR3 comprises 16 residues. The V end lost 3 bases, the J end lost 0 bases, and 13 bases lay between the germline ends. The germline CDR1 and CDR2 sequences are SGHDT and YYEEEE. The entire variable domain, with the rest obtained from reference TRBV5-6 and TRBJ1-5, is as follows: DAGVTQSPTHLIKTRGQQVTLRCSPKSGHDTVSWYQQALGQGPQFIFQYYEEEERQRGNFPDRFSGHQFPNYSSELNVNALLLGDSALYLCASSYGTPNSNQPQHFGDGTRLSIL.

J is TRBJ1-5 and V is TRBV28, with unresolved D. From germline, CDR1 is MDHEN and CDR2 SYDVKM. The CDR3 totals 14 residues. With 6 bases removed from V and 6 bases from J, the gap between germline ends came to 15 bases. For the CDR3, the DNA is TGTGCCAGCAGAAAAACTGCGAAAAGTCAGCCCCAGCATTTT. The encoded protein is CASRKTAKSQPQHF.

The rearrangement uses TRBV28 and TRBJ2-5, with D possibly being TRBD1 or TRBD2 (6 bases each). The V gene lost 5 bases and the J gene lost 2 bases, with 12 bases spanning the gap. The CDR3 is 14 amino acids. Germline V CDR1 and CDR2: MDHEN, SYDVKM. The chain's CDR3 is CASSHRDLQETQYF. In nucleotides, the CDR3 is TGTGCCAGCAGTCACAGGGACTTACAAGAGACCCAGTACTTC.

J is TRBJ2-1 and V is TRBV15; TRBD1 or TRBD2 may be the D gene (6 bases each). Germline values: CDR1 LNHNV, CDR2 YYDKDF (reference sequence). Trimming left V 0 bases short and J 7 bases short, with 16 bases between. This CDR3 region has 16 residues. The CDR3 reads CATSRDFRGRGNEQFF. CDR3 DNA: TGTGCCACCAGCAGAGATTTCCGGGGGCGTGGTAATGAGCAGTTCTTC.

The chain carries TRBV6-6 and TRBJ2-3; 9 bases map to TRBD1. The CDR3 runs 20 residues. With 0 bases clipped from V and 2 bases from J, the junction kept 15 bases outside the gene matches. Germline CDR1 MNHNY, CDR2 SVGAGI (reference sequence). The CDR3 DNA is TGTGCCAGCAGTTACTCGACCGGGACAGGGAAATTTGGGGACACAGATACGCAGTATTTT. Its translation: CASSYSTGTGKFGDTDTQYF.

This clonotype has more than one count but fewer than ten. The V call is TRBV7-8, the J call TRBJ2-5; 9 nucleotides match TRBD2. From germline, CDR1 is SGHVS and CDR2 FQNEAQ. The CDR3 totals 18 residues. V lost 2 bases and J lost 2; bases outside the gene matches: 12. In nucleotides, the CDR3 is TGTGCCAGCAGCTTATTCAGGAGAACTAGCGGGCCTCAAGAGACCCAGTACTTC. Its translation is CASSLFRRTSGPQETQYF.

This chain links TRBV30 with TRBJ1-6; 9 nucleotides line up with TRBD1. CDR3 length equals 19 residues. V dropped 0 bases and J dropped 0; count of bases not matched to a gene: 9. Germline CDR1 is GTSNPN and CDR2 is SVGIG (reference sequence). CDR3 residues: CAWSVGGQGANSYNSPLHF. CDR3 nucleotide sequence: TGTGCCTGGAGTGTAGGGGGACAGGGTGCGAACTCCTATAATTCACCCCTCCACTTT.

In its sample, this clonotype was seen many times. The CDR3 sequence is CASSSFRQGYTEAFF. In DNA form, the CDR3 reads TGTGCCAGCAGTTCCTTTCGACAGGGATACACTGAAGCTTTCTTT. The chain recombines TRBV28 with TRBJ1-1; 7 nucleotides match TRBD1. This CDR3 has 15 residues. V shed 4 bases, J shed 3 bases, and the junction held 8 bases outside the gene matches. CDR1 is MDHEN and CDR2 is SYDVKM in the germline V gene.

This clonotype came up a few times. The rearrangement uses TRBV29-1 and TRBJ2-6; TRBD1 matches 8 bases. In germline, CDR1 is SQVTM, CDR2 ANQGSEA. The CDR3 has 18 amino acids. Trimming cost V 3 bases and J 0 bases; bases outside gene matches: 10. CDR3 coding DNA: TGCAGCGTTGAGGCCCGGGACAGGACCAGCTCTGGGGCCAACGTCCTGACTTTC. Translated, it gives CSVEARDRTSSGANVLTF.

The chain uses TRBV7-9 and TRBJ2-1, with 12 bases matching TRBD2. V gave up 6 bases and J gave up 8 bases; unmatched junction bases: 23. The CDR3 covers 20 residues. Germline-derived CDR1 and CDR2 are SEHNR and FQNEAQ (reference sequence). CDR3 in amino acids: CASSPMPLELAGGLDDEQFF. CDR3 nucleotide sequence: TGTGCCAGCAGTCCCATGCCGCTTGAACTAGCGGGGGGTTTGGACGATGAGCAGTTCTTC.

The chain carries TRBV7-2 and TRBJ2-2; possibly TRBD1 or TRBD2 for D (6 bases each). Trimming removed 5 bases at V and 4 bases at J, with 20 bases between. This CDR3 spans 17 amino acids. Germline V lookup: CDR1 SGHTA, CDR2 FQGNSA. CDR3 nucleotide sequence: TGTGCCAGCAGCCAAAGTGGGGGGCGGGCCGTCACCGGGGAGCTGTTTTTT. As protein: CASSQSGGRAVTGELFF.

This clonotype was counted only a few times. The V call is TRBV7-9, the J call TRBJ2-7; possibly TRBD2 for D (6 bases). The CDR3 has 16 amino acids. Trimming took off 4 bases at V and 2 bases at J, with 18 bases between the two ends. Looked up from germline, CDR1 is SEHNR and CDR2 is FQNEAQ (reference sequence). The CDR3 nucleotides read TGTGCCAGCAGCTCCACCCGGGGGATAAGCGCCTACGAGCAGTACTTC. Residues: CASSSTRGISAYEQYF.

J is TRBJ1-1 and V is TRBV28; D gene unclear. Trimming took 2 bases from V and 0 from J, leaving 10 bases between them. Looked up from germline, CDR1 is MDHEN and CDR2 is SYDVKM. This CDR3 has 15 residues. The CDR3 bases are TGTGCCAGCAGTTTAGAAGAGGAGTTGAACACTGAAGCTTTCTTT. It encodes CASSLEEELNTEAFF.

Only a few counts were recorded for this clonotype. The rearrangement uses TRBV12-3 or TRBV12-4 and TRBJ2-6, with 9 bases identical to TRBD1. V lost 6 bases and J lost 8; bases outside the gene matches: 8. The CDR3 is made up of 15 amino acids. The CDR3 loop reads CASSSTGGDPNVLTF. The DNA for the CDR3 is TGTGCCAGCAGCTCCACAGGGGGCGATCCCAACGTCCTGACTTTC.

This clonotype was counted between two and nine times. The chain has TRBV6-1 and TRBJ2-1, with 9 bases lining up with TRBD2. The CDR3 runs to 16 residues. Germline V CDR1 and CDR2: MNHNS, SASEGT. V lost 2 bases to trimming and J lost 7 bases; unmatched junction nucleotides: 9. CDR3: CASSEKRGALENEQFF. Written as DNA, the CDR3 is TGTGCCAGCAGTGAAAAGCGGGGGGCCTTGGAAAATGAGCAGTTCTTC.

This chain joins TRBV6-5 and TRBJ1-5, with D perhaps TRBD1 (5 bases). The V and J ends lost 0 bases and 7 bases respectively, with 16 bases between them. The CDR3 consists of 16 residues. Germline loops: CDR1 MNHEY, CDR2 SVGAGI. The chain's CDR3 is CASSYSGTPPDQPQHF. CDR3 DNA: TGTGCCAGCAGTTACTCCGGGACCCCACCAGACCAGCCCCAGCATTTT.

The chain combines TRBV14 with TRBJ2-7; 7 nucleotides line up with TRBD1. The CDR3 loop spans 16 amino acids. V lost 0 bases, J lost 5 bases, and 10 bases stayed unmatched. Germline values: CDR1 SGHDN, CDR2 FVKESK. CDR3 loop: CASSQDRQGELHEQYF. The DNA for the CDR3 is TGTGCCAGCAGCCAAGATCGGCAGGGGGAACTACACGAGCAGTACTTC.

J is TRBJ1-5 and V is TRBV28, with 8 nucleotides matching TRBD1. With V trimmed by 6 bases and J by 5 bases, 6 bases remained unmatched. The length of the CDR3 is 14 residues. Germline V gene sequence: CDR1 MDHEN, CDR2 SYDVKM. This CDR3 is CASSSLTGDQPQHF. The CDR3 coding sequence is TGTGCCAGCAGCTCCTTGACAGGGGATCAGCCCCAGCATTTT.

This chain uses TRBV7-6 with TRBJ2-5; D possibly corresponds to TRBD1 (6 bases). V shed 5 bases and J shed 3 bases, with 10 bases lying between them. The CDR3 has 13 amino acids. Germline V CDR1 and CDR2: SGHVS, FNYEAQ. Here the CDR3 DNA reads TGTGCCAGCAGCCAATACAGGGAAGAGACCCAGTACTTC. The encoded protein is CASSQYREETQYF.

This sequence joins TRBV7-9 and TRBJ2-5, with D unclear. CDR3 length equals 14 residues. Per germline, CDR1 SEHNR and CDR2 FQNEAQ (reference sequence). V was shortened by 5 bases and J by 2 bases, with 12 bases between the two germline ends. The CDR3 DNA is TGTGCCAGCAGCCCCCGGAACTCGCAAGAGACCCAGTACTTC. Translated, it gives CASSPRNSQETQYF.

The V and J genes are TRBV7-3 and TRBJ2-7, with D maybe TRBD2 (6 bases). Germline values: CDR1 SGHTA, CDR2 FQGTGA. There are 15 residues in the CDR3. The V and J ends lost 4 bases and 2 bases respectively, with 15 bases between them. The CDR3 protein is CASSSRTPGAYEQYF. In DNA, the CDR3 is TGTGCCAGCAGCTCCAGAACACCGGGAGCCTACGAGCAGTACTTC.